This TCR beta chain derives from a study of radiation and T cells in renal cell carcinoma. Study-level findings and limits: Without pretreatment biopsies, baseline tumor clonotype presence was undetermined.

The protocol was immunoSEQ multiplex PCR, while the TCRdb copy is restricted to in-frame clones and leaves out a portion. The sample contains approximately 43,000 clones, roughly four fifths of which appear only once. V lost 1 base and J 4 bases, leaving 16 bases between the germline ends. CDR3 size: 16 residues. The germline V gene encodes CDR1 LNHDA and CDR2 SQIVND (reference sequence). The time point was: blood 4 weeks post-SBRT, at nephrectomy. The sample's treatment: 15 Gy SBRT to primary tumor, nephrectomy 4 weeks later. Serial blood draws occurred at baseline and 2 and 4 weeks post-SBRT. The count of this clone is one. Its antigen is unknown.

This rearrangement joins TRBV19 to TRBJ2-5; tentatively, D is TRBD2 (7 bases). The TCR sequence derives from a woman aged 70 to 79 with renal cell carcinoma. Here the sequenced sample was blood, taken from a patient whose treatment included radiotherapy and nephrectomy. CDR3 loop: CASSIAGGHTGETQYF. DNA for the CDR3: TGTGCCAGTAGTATAGCGGGGGGCCATACGGGAGAGACCCAGTACTTC. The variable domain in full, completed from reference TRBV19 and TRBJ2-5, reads DGGITQSPKYLFRKEGQNVTLSCEQNLNHDAMYWYRQDPGQGLRLIYYSQIVNDFQKGDIAEGYSVSREKKESFPLTVTSAQKNPTAFYLCASSIAGGHTGETQYFGPGTRLLVL.